This TCR beta chain was captured by sequencing in a study of T cells after yellow fever vaccination (dated by TCRdb to between 2018 and 2021). For the study in its entirety: Libraries from fractions with low cell numbers were prepared with the SMART-Seq v4 Ultra Low Input RNA kit. Blood was collected at multiple timepoints before and after primary and secondary immunization, and bulk PBMC replicates and cell subsets were isolated. To track T-cell clones before and after primary and booster YFV17D yellow fever vaccination, bulk TCR alpha and beta repertoires were sequenced longitudinally. Two healthy male donors, one aged 18 to 30 and one aged 30 to 40 years, made up the cohort. Paper-wide results and their limitations: Computational filtering was needed because FACS-sorted repertoires could contain abundant contaminating clonotypes from the bulk population. Only a couple of donors were included in the study, so the extent to which the findings can be generalized is limited. Most clones expanded after primary vaccination (around 96% of CD4 and around nine tenths of CD8) were re-detected after the booster, suggesting that broad memory maintenance occurred. Compared with the primary T-cell response, the secondary T-cell response was weaker but faster, peaking on day 5 rather than day 15. A small fraction of clonotypes showed up in both the CD4 and CD8 compartments, probably as a result of convergent recombination.

The CDR3 has 11 amino acids, counting the end cysteine and phenylalanine. Only CDR3 DNA is held: 33 bases, read in frame from base 1. CDR1 and CDR2, per the germline V gene, are MNHEY and SVGAGI. V drops 4 bases and J drops 10 bases, leaving 10 bases in between. In this sample, this clonotype turned up a few times. No antigen is known for it. Base qualities are not at hand, and no much larger clone is one base apart. The treatment or condition label on this specimen signifies: live attenuated yellow fever vaccine strain. At each blood-draw timepoint, two biological replicates of bulk PBMCs were collected. A standard Ficoll-Paque protocol was used to isolate PBMCs from peripheral blood. TriZol was used to extract RNA from bulk PBMCs, CD4 and CD8 fractions, and dextramer-positive and dextramer-negative fractions. The reads were generated on an Illumina NovaSeq 6000. TCR cDNA was synthesized by 5'RACE template switching, which introduced a universal primer site and unique molecular identifiers. cDNA synthesis was primed from both the TCR alpha and TCR beta constant segments. Library amplification used two PCR steps, and the second PCR step added sample barcodes and sequencing adapters. Sequencing of libraries was done on Illumina HiSeq 2500 (2x100 bp) or NovaSeq (2x150 bp). The original methods were these. MIGEC handled demultiplexing of reads and collapsing into UMI consensus sequences, while MiXCR performed V(D)J alignment. Clonotypes responding to the vaccine were identified with edgeR on replicate PBMC samples, with the criteria of FDR below 0.01 and a log2 fold change above 5 up to day 15. Each bulk clonotype received a CD4 or CD8 identity based on whether the sequenced CD4 or CD8 repertoire contained that clonotype at higher abundance. TCRdb took the public reads, trimmed them with fastp at Q25, ran MiXCR for clone calling and kept in-frame beta chains. All rows with the same CDR3 protein become a single entry with the most common DNA and genes. These V and J calls rely on TCRdb rather than the paper's analysis. The sample table holds fewer than 500,000 distinct CDR3 sequences, of which about 19% were seen once. The ten largest clones represent 18% of the sample.

Here the chain combines TRBV6-5 and TRBJ1-1; confidence is insufficient to name the D gene. This sequence originates from a young man who received the YFV17D yellow fever vaccine. This material consisted of PBMCs, taken before the yellow fever booster vaccination. The DNA reads as follows: TGTGCCAGCAGTTCTACCCGGGGAGCTTTCTTT. This codes for CASSSTRGAFF.